This T cell receptor beta chain was recovered during a study of blood T cell repertoires in COVID-19. For the study at large: Sample material is recorded as cDNA or gDNA derived from T cells, B-cell-depleted T cells, or PBMCs.

Sequencing used immunoSEQ multiplex PCR; TCRdb keeps in-frame clones, though not all of them. The table includes tens of thousands of clones, about 81% detected once. The receptor was derived from a man aged 45-60 years with acute or convalescent COVID-19. Sample: peripheral blood.

The CDR3 bases are TGTGCCAGCAGCTTAGTCTTGGCGGGCACTGAAGCTTTCTTT. It yields the protein CASSLVLAGTEAFF. The chain combines TRBV7-9 with TRBJ1-1; D remains ambiguous. V shed 1 base and J shed 4 bases, with 10 bases lying between them. Germline V gene sequence: CDR1 SEHNR, CDR2 FQNEAQ (reference sequence). The CDR3 extends over 14 amino acids.